Each of the 25 T cell receptor beta chains below was sequenced from the same sample in a study of post-analysis software for immune sequencing data (dated by TCRdb to 2015 to 2017). What the research found in general, with its limitations: Significantly higher frequencies in patients than in controls were found for about 5 TRBV segments, including TRBV5-6, TRBV5-1 and TRBV20-1.

The library was built by means of PCR. The instrument was an Illumina HiSeq 2500. Unique molecular identifiers were incorporated into TCR beta cDNA libraries to reduce PCR and sequencing biases. TCRdb trimmed public reads at Q25 via fastp, called clones via MiXCR and kept in-frame beta chains. Rows matching on CDR3 protein sequence are summarized as one entry with the most common DNA and genes. In all, the sample holds hundreds of thousands of distinct CDR3 sequences, and under 55% of those were seen once. The ten biggest clones cover around 10% of the sample. Their antigens are not known. The sample consisted of blood. The receptors were gathered from a girl aged 10 to 17 with multiple sclerosis.

This chain's CDR3 is CSARVISGTYEQYF. CDR3 bases: TGCAGTGCTCGGGTTATAAGCGGGACCTACGAGCAGTACTTC. The chain combines TRBV20-1 with TRBJ2-7, with 7 bases identical to TRBD2. J was trimmed by 2 bases and V by 5 bases; bases with no gene match: 9. CDR3 size: 14 residues. Germline V gene lookup returns CDR1 DFQATT and CDR2 SNEGSKA (reference sequence).

This chain joins TRBV4-2 and TRBJ2-1; D is perhaps TRBD2 (5 bases). V lost 1 base and J 7 bases, leaving 8 bases between the germline ends. This CDR3 comprises 13 residues. The germline gives CDR1 LGHNA, CDR2 YNFKEQ. CDR3 residues: CASSQGPGNEQFF. CDR3 DNA sequence: TGTGCCAGCAGCCAAGGCCCGGGGAATGAGCAGTTCTTC.

This clonotype has just a few counts. The rearrangement links TRBV5-1 to TRBJ2-5; TRBD1 might be the D (6 bases). Trimming pared 4 bases from V and 2 bases from J, leaving 18 bases between. Germline CDR1 reads SGHRS; CDR2 reads YFSETQ. The CDR3 covers 16 residues. The CDR3 DNA is TGCGCCAGCAGCGTCGGACAAGGACAGAGACAAGAGACCCAGTACTTC. Amino acids: CASSVGQGQRQETQYF. Using reference TRBV5-1 and TRBJ2-5 for the parts outside the CDR3, the full variable domain is KAGVTQTPRYLIKTRGQQVTLSCSPISGHRSVSWYQQTPGQGLQFLFEYFSETQRNKGNFPGRFSGRQFSNSRSEMNVSTLELGDSALYLCASSVGQGQRQETQYFGPGTRLLVL.

The rearrangement joins TRBV14 to TRBJ2-1; 10 bases map to TRBD2. Germline CDR1 SGHDN, CDR2 FVKESK. V gave up 4 bases and J gave up 3 bases; unmatched junction bases: 6. The CDR3 contains 16 residues. The CDR3 sequence: CASSLLAGAGYNEQFF. For the CDR3, the DNA is TGTGCCAGCAGCCTGCTAGCGGGAGCGGGCTACAATGAGCAGTTCTTC.

The gene calls are TRBV7-2 and TRBJ1-1, with TRBD1 as a possible D gene (5 bases). Trimming removed 2 bases from V and 7 bases from J, with 11 bases in between. The V gene's germline CDR1 is SGHTA and CDR2 FQGNSA. This CDR3 contains 13 residues. The CDR3: CASSLPGMGEAFF. CDR3 in DNA: TGTGCCAGCAGCTTACCAGGGATGGGTGAAGCTTTCTTT.

The chain couples TRBV20-1 to TRBJ1-6, with D maybe TRBD1 (6 bases). With 1 base removed from V and 5 bases from J, the gap between germline ends came to 21 bases. CDR1 and CDR2 (germline): DFQATT, SNEGSKA (reference sequence). The CDR3 spans 18 residues. The CDR3 reads CSARVDGSLGTNNSPLHF. The CDR3 DNA follows: TGCAGTGCTAGAGTGGACGGTTCGCTCGGGACAAATAATTCACCCCTCCACTTT.

Worth noting for this clonotype: One end of the junction fails to match germline, which may point to a read error. The chain couples TRBV15 to TRBJ2-7, with 7 positions matching TRBD2. Matching the DNA end better, TRBJ2-5 makes the J call doubtful. The CDR3 consists of 17 residues. CDR1 is LNHNV, CDR2 YYDKDF, per germline (reference sequence). CDR3 DNA: TGTGTCACCAGCAGAGATAGATCTAGCGGCAATGTGGAGACCCAGTACTTC. Amino acid sequence: CVTSRDRSSGNVETQYF.

On this clonotype itself: The junction and the germline gene differ at one end; a read error may be behind it. This CDR3 reads CASRRSGKNTGERFF. Written as DNA, the CDR3 is TGTGCCAGCCGTCGTTCAGGGAAGAACACCGGGGAGCGGTTTTTT. The J gene is TRBJ2-2, the V gene TRBV27; D might be TRBD1 or TRBD2, each matching 5 bases. Germline V gives CDR1 MNHEY, CDR2 SMNVEV (reference sequence). The CDR3 spans 15 residues.

This clonotype has just one count. The chain employs TRBV10-3 and TRBJ2-5, with D perhaps TRBD1 (5 bases). The J call is uncertain, as TRBJ2-7 better fits the DNA end. The CDR3 runs 16 residues. Germline loops: CDR1 ENHRY, CDR2 SYGVKD. The DNA of the CDR3 is TGTGCCATCAGTGAGGCCACAGGAGTTCAAGCCTACGAGCAGTACTTC. Translation gives CAISEATGVQAYEQYF.

The gene calls are TRBV3-1 and TRBJ2-1; the D call may be TRBD1 or TRBD2 (7 bases each). This CDR3 contains 13 residues. The germline gives CDR1 LGHDT, CDR2 YNNKEL (reference sequence). The V end lost 3 bases, the J end lost 15 bases, and 18 bases lay between the germline ends. CDR3 sequence: CASSQEAGDSPFF. As DNA, the CDR3 is TGTGCCAGCAGCCAGGAGGCGGGGGACAGCCCGTTCTTC.

This chain connects TRBV27 to TRBJ1-2, with a weak D call TRBD1 (6 bases). Trimming left V 8 bases short and J 5 bases short, with 15 bases between. Germline V gives CDR1 MNHEY, CDR2 SMNVEV (reference sequence). There are 13 residues in the CDR3. This CDR3 is CASRTNREYGYTF. For the CDR3, the DNA is TGTGCCAGCCGAACTAACAGGGAGTATGGCTACACCTTC.

This clonotype was counted a few times. The genes are TRBV20-1 and TRBJ2-1; TRBD2 matches at 10 bases. This CDR3 has 17 amino acids. V lost 0 bases to trimming and J lost 9 bases; unmatched junction nucleotides: 14. The germline V gene encodes CDR1 DFQATT and CDR2 SNEGSKA (reference sequence). The CDR3 loop is CSARDFALAGAGGEQFF. The CDR3 DNA sequence: TGCAGTGCTAGAGACTTCGCTCTAGCGGGAGCCGGTGGTGAGCAGTTCTTC.

This rearrangement joins TRBV6-4 to TRBJ2-3, with D maybe TRBD2 (5 bases). V was cut by 2 bases and J by 5 bases, with 8 bases left in between. Germline loops: CDR1 MRHNA, CDR2 SNTAGT. The CDR3 runs to 13 residues. CDR3 region: CASSDGRRDTQYF. The CDR3 DNA is TGTGCCAGCAGTGACGGGAGAAGAGATACGCAGTATTTT.

In its sample, this clonotype was seen a few times. The chain carries TRBV7-2 and TRBJ2-7; either TRBD1 or TRBD2 may fit D (5 bases each). The end of the DNA is better explained by TRBJ2-5, so the J call may be wrong. The germline V gene encodes CDR1 SGHTA and CDR2 FQGNSA. The CDR3 has 14 amino acids. CDR3 loop: CASSLEWDVETQYF. The DNA for the CDR3 is TGTGCCAGCAGCTTAGAGTGGGACGTCGAGACCCAGTACTTC.

This clonotype came up a few times. The chain is built from TRBV7-9 and TRBJ2-7; 7 bases match TRBD1. Trimming removed 2 bases from V and 5 bases from J; junction bases left unmatched: 12. This CDR3 contains 16 residues. The germline V gene has CDR1 SEHNR and CDR2 FQNEAQ (reference sequence). CDR3 in DNA: TGTGCCAGCAGCTTACCCGGACAGGCTAAATTGGACGAGCAGTACTTC. Protein product: CASSLPGQAKLDEQYF.

This clonotype was counted between two and nine times. V usage is TRBV6-2 or TRBV6-3 and J usage is TRBJ2-1, with D perhaps TRBD1 (7 bases). Germline lookup yields CDR1 MNHEY and CDR2 SVGEGT. This CDR3 comprises 12 residues. V lost 0 bases to trimming and J lost 15 bases, with 12 bases between them. The CDR3 DNA reads as TGTGCCAGCAGTTACTCGGAGGGGGCAGGGTTCTTC. This gives the protein CASSYSEGAGFF.

V usage is TRBV20-1 and J usage is TRBJ2-7; TRBD2 matches at 8 bases. CDR3 length equals 12 residues. The germline V gene has CDR1 DFQATT and CDR2 SNEGSKA (reference sequence). CDR3 nucleotide sequence: TGCACTTGCCCCGGGACTAGGGACGAGCAGTACTTC. Translated: CTCPGTRDEQYF.

The CDR3 nucleotides are TGTGCCAGCAGCACCTCTAGCGGACCCTACGAGCAGTACTTC. Its translation is CASSTSSGPYEQYF. The rearrangement joins TRBV7-9 to TRBJ2-7; 7 nucleotides agree with TRBD2. With V trimmed by 5 bases and J by 2 bases, 6 bases remained unmatched. The CDR3 spans 14 residues. Germline V lookup: CDR1 SEHNR, CDR2 FQNEAQ (reference sequence).

The CDR3 DNA reads TGTGCCATCAGTGGACTAGCGGAGTACGGCGGGCAGTTCTTC. Amino acid sequence: CAISGLAEYGGQFF. The V call is TRBV10-3, the J call TRBJ2-1; 9 nucleotides line up with TRBD2. The germline V gene encodes CDR1 ENHRY and CDR2 SYGVKD. V gave up 4 bases and J gave up 12 bases; unmatched junction bases: 10. There are 14 residues in the CDR3.

This clonotype appeared a few times. The genes are TRBV9 and TRBJ2-1; D remains unclear. V lost 3 bases and J lost 3, with 10 bases in between. The CDR3 length is 14 residues. Germline lookup yields CDR1 SGDLS and CDR2 YYNGEE. The CDR3 is CASSAQVLYNEQFF. In DNA, the CDR3 is TGTGCCAGCAGCGCCCAAGTCCTCTACAATGAGCAGTTCTTC.

The V and J genes are TRBV15 and TRBJ2-3, with D possibly being TRBD2 (5 bases). CDR1 is LNHNV and CDR2 is YYDKDF in the germline V gene (reference sequence). The V and J ends lost 3 bases and 5 bases respectively, with 12 bases between them. The CDR3 has 14 amino acids. The CDR3 bases are TGTGCCACCAGCAGCGTTAGCGATCGAGATACGCAGTATTTT. Protein product: CATSSVSDRDTQYF.

The V gene is TRBV6-5, the J gene TRBJ2-5, with 10 bases fitting TRBD2. Trimming at V came to 6 bases and at J to 3 bases, leaving 10 bases not matched to a gene. The CDR3 spans 16 residues. Germline V gene sequence: CDR1 MNHEY, CDR2 SVGAGI. The chain's CDR3 is CASSRLFTSGKETQYF. CDR3 bases: TGTGCCAGCAGCCGACTTTTCACTAGCGGGAAAGAGACCCAGTACTTC.

This clonotype was detected only a few times. The chain carries TRBV29-1 and TRBJ2-7; D is ambiguous. Trimming left V 3 bases short and J 0 bases short, with 3 bases between. CDR1 is SQVTM and CDR2 is ANQGSEA in the germline V gene. The CDR3 has 11 residues. The CDR3 bases are TGCAGCGTTGACATCTCCTACGAGCAGTACTTC. It specifies CSVDISYEQYF.

The V gene is TRBV3-1, the J gene TRBJ2-1, with D possibly matching TRBD1 (5 bases). The CDR3 covers 14 residues. Looked up from germline, CDR1 is LGHDT and CDR2 is YNNKEL (reference sequence). The V and J ends lost 3 bases and 6 bases respectively, with 12 bases between them. The CDR3 coding sequence is TGTGCCAGCAGCCAGGGGCCGGTCTTCAATGAGCAGTTCTTC. Its protein is CASSQGPVFNEQFF.

V and J are TRBV6-5 and TRBJ2-7; 8 positions match TRBD1. Trimming removed 5 bases from V and 0 bases from J; junction bases left unmatched: 6. Germline V gene data show CDR1 as MNHEY and CDR2 as SVGAGI. The CDR3 runs to 15 residues. The DNA of the CDR3 is TGTGCCAGCAGTCGGACAGGGCGTACCTCCTACGAGCAGTACTTC. Translating gives CASSRTGRTSYEQYF.